This note documents a single T cell receptor (beta chain) sequence. This sample stems from a study of blood T cell repertoires in COVID-19. Study overall: Researchers got acute and convalescent COVID-19 samples from the United States, Italy and Spain.

The protocol was immunoSEQ multiplex PCR, while the TCRdb copy is restricted to in-frame clones and leaves out a portion. The data contain about 110,000 clones, over 80% of them singletons. The V gene's germline CDR1 is LNHDA and CDR2 SQIVND (reference sequence). This CDR3 comprises 15 residues. V shed 3 bases, J shed 5 bases, and the junction held 6 bases outside the gene matches. Sequencing input: peripheral blood. This clonotype was sampled from a woman in her 70s with acute or convalescent COVID-19. The V and J genes are TRBV19 and TRBJ1-4; TRBD1 matches at 7 bases. The CDR3 region is CASSIGQVGNEKLFF. CDR3 sequence (DNA): TGTGCCAGTAGTATCGGACAGGTGGGCAATGAAAAACTGTTTTTT.